This T cell receptor beta chain was found in a study of T cell repertoires in cytomegalovirus infection. TCRdb used MiXCR to reprocess the reads, holding one entry per CDR3 protein. Among about 890,000 distinct CDR3 sequences listed, roughly 30% were seen once. There are 16 residues in the CDR3. Germline V lookup: CDR1 SNHLY, CDR2 FYNNEI. Deletions cut 2 bases from V and 1 base from J, with 15 bases between. This clonotype appeared a few times. Its antigen is still unknown. Sequencing used cultured CD8+ T cells from PBMCs, obtained from culture after CMV antigen stimulation. This sequence joins TRBV2 and TRBJ2-7; D is unresolved. The sequence came from a human donor in good health (CMV status not recorded). Some clones in this sample may be carry-over from other donors' samples. In DNA form, the CDR3 reads TGTGCCAGCAGTGAATCCGGACGTTATTTATCCTACGAGCAGTACTTC. It codes for CASSESGRYLSYEQYF.